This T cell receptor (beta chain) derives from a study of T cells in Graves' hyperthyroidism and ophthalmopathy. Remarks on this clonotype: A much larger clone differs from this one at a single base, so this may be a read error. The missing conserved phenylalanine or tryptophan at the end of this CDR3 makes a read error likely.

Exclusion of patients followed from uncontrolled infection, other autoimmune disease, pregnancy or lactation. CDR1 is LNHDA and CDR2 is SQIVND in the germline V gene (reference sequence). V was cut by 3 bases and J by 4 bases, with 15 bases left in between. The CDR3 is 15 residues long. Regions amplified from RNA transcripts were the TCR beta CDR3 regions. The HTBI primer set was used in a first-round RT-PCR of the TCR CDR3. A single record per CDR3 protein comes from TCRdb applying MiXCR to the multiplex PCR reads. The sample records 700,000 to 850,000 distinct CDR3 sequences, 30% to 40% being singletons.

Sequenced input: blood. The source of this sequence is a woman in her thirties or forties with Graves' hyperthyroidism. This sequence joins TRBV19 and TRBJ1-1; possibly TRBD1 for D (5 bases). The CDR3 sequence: CASSILQAKGTEAFL. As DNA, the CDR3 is TGTGCCAGTAGTATTCTACAGGCCAAAGGCACTGAAGCTTTCCTT.